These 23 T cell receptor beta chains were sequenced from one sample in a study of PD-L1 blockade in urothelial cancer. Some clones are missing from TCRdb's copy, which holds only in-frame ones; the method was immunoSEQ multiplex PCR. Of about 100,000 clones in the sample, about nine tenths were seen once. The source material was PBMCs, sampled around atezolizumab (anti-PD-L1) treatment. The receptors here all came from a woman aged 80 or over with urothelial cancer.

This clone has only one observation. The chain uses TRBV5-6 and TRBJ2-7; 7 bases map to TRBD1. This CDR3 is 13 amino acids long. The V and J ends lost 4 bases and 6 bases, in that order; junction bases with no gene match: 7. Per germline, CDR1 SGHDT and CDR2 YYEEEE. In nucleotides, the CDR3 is TGTGCCAGCAGCGAGATCAGACAGGGCGAGCAGTACTTC. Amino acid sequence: CASSEIRQGEQYF.

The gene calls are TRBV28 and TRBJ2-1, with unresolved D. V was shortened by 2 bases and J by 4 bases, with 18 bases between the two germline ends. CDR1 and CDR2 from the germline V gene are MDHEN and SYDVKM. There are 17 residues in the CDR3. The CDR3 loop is CASSLATQAMRYNEQFF. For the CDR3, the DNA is TGTGCCAGCAGTTTAGCCACCCAAGCGATGCGTTACAATGAGCAGTTCTTC.

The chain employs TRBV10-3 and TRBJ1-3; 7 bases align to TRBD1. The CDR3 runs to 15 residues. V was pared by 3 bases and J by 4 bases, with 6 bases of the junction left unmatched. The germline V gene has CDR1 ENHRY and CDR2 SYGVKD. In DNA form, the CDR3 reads TGTGCCATCAGTGATGGGGACAGTTCCGGAAACACCATATATTTT. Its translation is CAISDGDSSGNTIYF.

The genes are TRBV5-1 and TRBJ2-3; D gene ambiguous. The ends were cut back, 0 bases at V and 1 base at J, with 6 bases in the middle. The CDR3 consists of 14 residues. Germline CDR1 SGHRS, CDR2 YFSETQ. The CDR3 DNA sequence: TGCGCCAGCAGCTTGGTTTCTGGCACAGATACGCAGTATTTT. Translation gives CASSLVSGTDTQYF.

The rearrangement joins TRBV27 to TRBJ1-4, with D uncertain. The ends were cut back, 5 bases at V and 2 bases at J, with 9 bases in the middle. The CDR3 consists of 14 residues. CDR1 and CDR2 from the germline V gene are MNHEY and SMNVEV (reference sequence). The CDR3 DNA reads TGTGCCAGCAGTAAGACTCTCACTAATGAAAAACTGTTTTTT. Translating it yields CASSKTLTNEKLFF.

CDR3: CASPSPVAQGFYGYTF. The CDR3 bases are TGTGCCAGCCCCTCCCCAGTGGCACAGGGGTTCTATGGCTACACCTTC. This sequence joins TRBV21-1 and TRBJ1-2; the D call TRBD1 from the table was never checked on the DNA. TRBV21-1 is a listed pseudogene. The CDR3 sequence is 16 residues long.

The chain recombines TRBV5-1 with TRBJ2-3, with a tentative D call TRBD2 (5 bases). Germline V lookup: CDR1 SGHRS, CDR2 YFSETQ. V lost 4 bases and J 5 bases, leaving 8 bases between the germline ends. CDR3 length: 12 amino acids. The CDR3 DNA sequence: TGCGCCAGCAGCGGAGAGGGAGATACGCAGTATTTT. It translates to CASSGEGDTQYF.

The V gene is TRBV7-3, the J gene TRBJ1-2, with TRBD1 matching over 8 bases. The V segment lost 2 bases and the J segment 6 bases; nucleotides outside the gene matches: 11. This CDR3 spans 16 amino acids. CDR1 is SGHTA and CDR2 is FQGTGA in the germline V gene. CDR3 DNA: TGTGCCAGCAGCTTATTACCGGGACAGGCTATTCATGGCTACACCTTC. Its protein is CASSLLPGQAIHGYTF.

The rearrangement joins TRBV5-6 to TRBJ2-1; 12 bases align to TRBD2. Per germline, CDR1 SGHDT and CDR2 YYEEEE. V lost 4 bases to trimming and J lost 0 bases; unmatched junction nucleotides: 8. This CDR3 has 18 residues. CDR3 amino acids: CASSPGLAGTSSYNEQFF. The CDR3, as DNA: TGTGCCAGCAGCCCCGGACTAGCGGGAACGAGCTCCTACAATGAGCAGTTCTTC.

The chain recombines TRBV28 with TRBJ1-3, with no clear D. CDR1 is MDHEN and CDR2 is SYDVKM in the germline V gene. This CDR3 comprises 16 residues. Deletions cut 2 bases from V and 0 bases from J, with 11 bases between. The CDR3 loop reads CASSLKQLFSGNTIYF. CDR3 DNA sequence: TGTGCCAGCAGTTTAAAACAGCTCTTCTCTGGAAACACCATATATTTT.

CDR3 amino acids: CASSLAGGSTIGNTIYF. In DNA form, the CDR3 reads TGCGCCAGCAGCTTGGCCGGCGGGAGTACGATCGGAAACACCATATATTTT. J is TRBJ1-3 and V is TRBV5-1; D uncertain. V was cut by 0 bases and J by 4 bases, with 17 bases left in between. The CDR3 covers 17 residues. Germline CDR1 is SGHRS and CDR2 is YFSETQ. The full variable domain, rest sourced from reference TRBV5-1 and TRBJ1-3, is KAGVTQTPRYLIKTRGQQVTLSCSPISGHRSVSWYQQTPGQGLQFLFEYFSETQRNKGNFPGRFSGRQFSNSRSEMNVSTLELGDSALYLCASSLAGGSTIGNTIYFGEGSWLTVV.

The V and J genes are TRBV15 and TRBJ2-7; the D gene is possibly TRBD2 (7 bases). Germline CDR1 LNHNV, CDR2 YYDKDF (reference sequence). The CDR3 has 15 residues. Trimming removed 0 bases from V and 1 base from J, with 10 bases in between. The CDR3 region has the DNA TGTGCCACCAGCAGAGACCGGGGGGCTTCCTACGAGCAGTACTTC. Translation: CATSRDRGASYEQYF.

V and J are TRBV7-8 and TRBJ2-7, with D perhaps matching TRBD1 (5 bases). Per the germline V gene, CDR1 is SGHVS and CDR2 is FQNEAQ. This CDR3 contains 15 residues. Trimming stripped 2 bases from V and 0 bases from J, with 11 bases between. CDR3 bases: TGTGCCAGCAGCTTACAGGGAAAAAGCTCCTACGAGCAGTACTTC. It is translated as CASSLQGKSSYEQYF.

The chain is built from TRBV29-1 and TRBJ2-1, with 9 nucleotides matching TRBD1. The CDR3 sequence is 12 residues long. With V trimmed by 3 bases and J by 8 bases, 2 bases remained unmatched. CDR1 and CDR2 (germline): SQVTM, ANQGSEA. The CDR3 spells CSVDTGGDEQFF. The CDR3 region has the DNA TGCAGCGTTGACACAGGGGGCGATGAGCAGTTCTTC.

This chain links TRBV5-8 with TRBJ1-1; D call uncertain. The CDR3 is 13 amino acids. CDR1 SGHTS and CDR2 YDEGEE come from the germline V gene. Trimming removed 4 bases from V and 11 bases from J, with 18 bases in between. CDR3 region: CASSQRELSGAFF. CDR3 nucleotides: TGTGCCAGCAGCCAGAGGGAGCTCTCTGGGGCTTTCTTT. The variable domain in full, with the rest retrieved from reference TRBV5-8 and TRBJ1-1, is EAGVTQSPTHLIKTRGQQATLRCSPISGHTSVYWYQQALGLGLQFLLWYDEGEERNRGNFPPRFSGRQFPNYSSELNVNALELEDSALYLCASSQRELSGAFFGQGTRLTVV.

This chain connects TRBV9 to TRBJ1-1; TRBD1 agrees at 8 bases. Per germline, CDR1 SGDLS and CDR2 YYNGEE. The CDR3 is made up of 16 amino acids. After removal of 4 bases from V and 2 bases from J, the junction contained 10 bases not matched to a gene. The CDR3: CASSPRQGSANTEAFF. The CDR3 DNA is TGTGCCAGCAGCCCTCGACAGGGGTCGGCAAACACTGAAGCTTTCTTT.

The DNA of the CDR3 is TGTGCCACCAGCAGAGGACAGGGGGAGAGTTACAATGAGCAGTTCTTC. Its protein is CATSRGQGESYNEQFF. The V and J genes are TRBV15 and TRBJ2-1, with 9 bases aligning to TRBD1. CDR3 size: 16 residues. J was trimmed by 4 bases and V by 1 base; bases with no gene match: 5. Germline V lookup: CDR1 LNHNV, CDR2 YYDKDF (reference sequence).

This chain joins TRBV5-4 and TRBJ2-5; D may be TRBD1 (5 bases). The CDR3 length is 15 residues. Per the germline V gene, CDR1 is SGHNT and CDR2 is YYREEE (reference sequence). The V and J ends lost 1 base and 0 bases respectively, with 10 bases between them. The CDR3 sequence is CASSLKGVHQETQYF. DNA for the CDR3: TGTGCCAGCAGCTTGAAAGGGGTTCACCAAGAGACCCAGTACTTC.

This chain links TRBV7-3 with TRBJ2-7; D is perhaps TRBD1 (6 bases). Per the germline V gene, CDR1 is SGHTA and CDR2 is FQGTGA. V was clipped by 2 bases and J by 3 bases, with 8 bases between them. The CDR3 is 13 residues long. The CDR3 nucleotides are TGTGCCAGCAGCTTACAACAGGGCTACGAGCAGTACTTC. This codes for CASSLQQGYEQYF.

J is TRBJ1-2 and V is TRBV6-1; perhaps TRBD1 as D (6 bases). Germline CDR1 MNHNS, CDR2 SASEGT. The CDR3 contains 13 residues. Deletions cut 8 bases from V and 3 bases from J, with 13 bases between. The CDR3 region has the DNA TGTGCCAGCCTGGTGGCAGGGGACTATGGCTACACCTTC. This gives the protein CASLVAGDYGYTF.

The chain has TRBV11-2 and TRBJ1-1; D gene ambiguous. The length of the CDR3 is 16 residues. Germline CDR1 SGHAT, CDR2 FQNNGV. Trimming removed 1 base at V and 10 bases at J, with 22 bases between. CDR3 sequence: CASSLGLMSSREGAFF. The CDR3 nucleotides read TGTGCCAGCAGCTTAGGACTTATGTCATCTCGGGAGGGAGCTTTCTTT.

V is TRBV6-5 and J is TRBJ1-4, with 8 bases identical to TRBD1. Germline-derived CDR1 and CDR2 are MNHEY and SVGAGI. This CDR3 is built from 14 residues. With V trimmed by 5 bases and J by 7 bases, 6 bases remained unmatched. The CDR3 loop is CASSGAGGGEKLFF. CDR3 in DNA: TGTGCCAGCAGTGGGGCAGGGGGCGGTGAAAAACTGTTTTTT.

CDR3 region: CAWSVTVSGPYEQYF. CDR3 coding DNA: TGTGCCTGGAGTGTAACTGTGAGCGGTCCCTACGAGCAGTACTTC. This chain connects TRBV30 to TRBJ2-7, with D perhaps TRBD2 (5 bases). Germline CDR1 reads GTSNPN; CDR2 reads SVGIG (reference sequence). V shed 0 bases and J shed 2 bases, with 14 bases lying between them. The CDR3 consists of 15 residues.